The 28 T cell receptor beta chains below come from one sample, sequenced in a study of T cells after yellow fever vaccination. TCRdb ran MiXCR on the 5' RACE reads and lists one entry per CDR3 protein. The repertoire has some 350,000 distinct CDR3 sequences, approximately 4% of them found once; the top ten carry approximately 25%. The sample here was PBMCs, taken 5 days after the yellow fever booster vaccination. All receptors come from a man between 18 and 35 years old who received the YFV17D yellow fever vaccine.

The sample holds a few counts of this clonotype. The rearrangement joins TRBV7-2 to TRBJ1-1; D ambiguous. V gave up 6 bases and J gave up 4 bases, with 9 bases separating them. This CDR3 comprises 12 residues. In germline, CDR1 is SGHTA, CDR2 FQGNSA. CDR3 bases: TGTGCCAGCAGGCCTTATGGCACTGAAGCTTTCTTT. This encodes CASRPYGTEAFF.

The chain joins TRBV5-6 to TRBJ1-2, with a possible D match to TRBD1 (6 bases). The V gene's germline CDR1 is SGHDT and CDR2 YYEEEE. Trimming pared 4 bases from V and 1 base from J, leaving 17 bases between. The CDR3 is 16 residues long. The CDR3 loop is CASSATGWGGNYGYTF. Written as DNA, the CDR3 is TGTGCCAGCAGCGCGACAGGATGGGGCGGTAACTATGGCTACACCTTC.

This clonotype was counted many times. The chain uses TRBV7-8 and TRBJ2-2, with D possibly TRBD2 on 7 matching bases. This CDR3 comprises 16 residues. The germline V and J ends were trimmed by 5 bases and 3 bases, with 16 bases remaining between them. The germline CDR1 and CDR2 sequences are SGHVS and FQNEAQ. In nucleotides, the CDR3 is TGTGCCAGCAGCCCAGCGAGGGGGGGTTACACCGGGGAGCTGTTTTTT. Residues: CASSPARGGYTGELFF.

This clonotype was detected a few times. Here the CDR3 reads CASSRASATDTQYF. In nucleotides, the CDR3 is TGTGCCTCATCACGGGCTAGCGCTACAGATACGCAGTATTTT. The chain links TRBV10-3 to TRBJ2-3; perhaps TRBD2 as D (6 bases). The germline CDR1 and CDR2 sequences are ENHRY and SYGVKD. V was clipped by 11 bases and J by 3 bases, with 18 bases between them. CDR3 size: 14 residues.

V and J are TRBV5-6 and TRBJ1-2, with 8 bases lining up with TRBD1. Germline trimming cut 1 base from V and 4 bases from J; bases unmatched to any gene: 3. The CDR3 sequence is 14 residues long. CDR1 SGHDT and CDR2 YYEEEE come from the germline V gene. The CDR3 protein is CASSLSGQVYGYTF. CDR3 sequence (DNA): TGTGCCAGCAGCTTGTCGGGACAGGTCTATGGCTACACCTTC.

This clonotype was seen a handful of times. The chain combines TRBV4-1 with TRBJ2-7, with 9 nucleotides matching TRBD2. Trimming cost V 4 bases and J 0 bases; bases outside gene matches: 10. Germline CDR1 is MGHRA and CDR2 is YSYEKL. This CDR3 region has 17 residues. This CDR3 reads CASSPSGGYTLSYEQYF. The CDR3 coding sequence is TGCGCCAGCAGCCCCAGCGGGGGGTACACTCTCTCCTACGAGCAGTACTTC.

The chain recombines TRBV2 with TRBJ2-6, with D uncertain. The length of the CDR3 is 13 residues. CDR1 is SNHLY and CDR2 is FYNNEI in the germline V gene. V lost 5 bases and J 6 bases, leaving 8 bases between the germline ends. The CDR3 here is CASSSLVANVLTF. CDR3 sequence (DNA): TGTGCCAGCAGTTCTCTGGTGGCCAACGTCCTGACTTTC.

The table lists this clonotype with a few counts. This rearrangement joins TRBV6-2 or TRBV6-3 to TRBJ1-1, with 7 bases fitting TRBD1. CDR1 and CDR2 (germline): MNHEY, SVGEGT. The CDR3 has 15 amino acids. Unmatched junction bases numbered 13, after V lost 2 bases and J lost 10 bases. CDR3 amino acids: CASSYPWYRGKGAFF. CDR3 DNA sequence: TGTGCCAGCAGTTACCCTTGGTACAGGGGCAAGGGAGCTTTCTTT.

This clonotype was seen a few times. The J gene is TRBJ1-6, the V gene TRBV6-5; D is ambiguous. Germline V gene sequence: CDR1 MNHEY, CDR2 SVGAGI. V was trimmed by 8 bases and J by 4 bases, leaving 6 bases between them. CDR3 length: 12 amino acids. CDR3 DNA: TGTGCCAGCGGGGATTATAATTCACCCCTCCACTTT. Protein: CASGDYNSPLHF.

In its sample, this clonotype was seen a few times. J is TRBJ2-1 and V is TRBV24-1, with D uncertain. The CDR3 totals 12 residues. In germline, CDR1 is KGHDR, CDR2 SFDVKD. The V and J ends lost 2 bases and 5 bases respectively, with 3 bases between them. CDR3 DNA: TGTGCCACCAGTGATTCGGACAATGAGCAGTTCTTC. This encodes CATSDSDNEQFF.

This clonotype was picked up a small number of times. The chain employs TRBV7-2 and TRBJ1-2; no clear D. Trimming cost V 3 bases and J 8 bases, with 13 bases left between them. The CDR3 contains 13 residues. CDR1 is SGHTA, CDR2 FQGNSA, per germline. Here the CDR3 reads CASSFGVGHGYTF. The CDR3 DNA follows: TGTGCCAGCAGCTTTGGTGTAGGGCACGGCTACACCTTC. Using reference TRBV7-2 and TRBJ1-2 for the parts outside the CDR3, the full variable domain is GAGVSQSPSNKVTEKGKDVELRCDPISGHTALYWYRQSLGQGLEFLIYFQGNSAPDKSGLPSDRFSAERTGGSVSTLTIQRTQQEDSAVYLCASSFGVGHGYTFGSGTRLTVV.

This clonotype was counted ten times or more. This chain links TRBV7-9 with TRBJ2-5; D may be TRBD1 or TRBD2 (6 bases each). Germline CDR1 SEHNR, CDR2 FQNEAQ (reference sequence). This CDR3 is 16 amino acids long. V lost 3 bases to trimming and J lost 2 bases, with 16 bases between them. The CDR3, as DNA: TGTGCCAGCAGCTTGGGGGGAACAGGGAGTCAAGAGACCCAGTACTTC. Translation gives CASSLGGTGSQETQYF.

The table lists this clonotype with many counts. This sequence joins TRBV2 and TRBJ2-4; 8 bases align to TRBD1. V dropped 6 bases and J dropped 7; count of bases not matched to a gene: 14. Germline assignment: CDR1 SNHLY and CDR2 FYNNEI. The CDR3 sequence is 16 residues long. The CDR3 region has the DNA TGTGCCAGCAGACACGACAGGGGTCAGGTTGGGAACATTCAGTACTTC. Its translation: CASRHDRGQVGNIQYF.

There are many counts of this clonotype. The chain links TRBV5-1 to TRBJ2-3, with TRBD2 identical over 12 bases. Germline lookup yields CDR1 SGHRS and CDR2 YFSETQ. The CDR3 contains 15 residues. V was clipped by 2 bases and J by 6 bases; unmatched bases: 4. The CDR3 is CASSFLAGGQDTQYF. CDR3 bases: TGCGCCAGCAGCTTTCTAGCGGGGGGGCAGGATACGCAGTATTTT.

As DNA, the CDR3 is TGTGCCAGCAGTTTGACCGGCTGGGCGGGCTACACCTTC. Translation: CASSLTGWAGYTF. This chain uses TRBV12-3 or TRBV12-4 with TRBJ1-2; D unresolved. V was cut by 3 bases and J by 8 bases, with 13 bases left in between. The CDR3 runs 13 residues.

The J gene is TRBJ2-7, the V gene TRBV28; D possibly corresponds to TRBD2 (5 bases). V lost 4 bases to trimming and J lost 0 bases, with 19 bases between them. The CDR3 covers 17 residues. Germline-derived CDR1 and CDR2 are MDHEN and SYDVKM. The CDR3 loop reads CASSSPPDFVSSYEQYF. CDR3 sequence (DNA): TGTGCCAGCAGTTCCCCCCCGGACTTCGTCAGCTCCTACGAGCAGTACTTC.

This clonotype was seen repeatedly, ten times or more. V is TRBV12-3 or TRBV12-4 and J is TRBJ1-4; 10 bases map to TRBD1. There are 14 residues in the CDR3. With 6 bases clipped from V and 7 bases from J, the junction kept 5 bases outside the gene matches. The CDR3 nucleotides are TGTGCCAGCAGCCGACAGGGGGCAAGTGAAAAACTGTTTTTT. It codes for CASSRQGASEKLFF.

This clonotype was seen ten or more times. This chain links TRBV7-2 with TRBJ2-1; 9 bases are shared with TRBD2. The germline V gene encodes CDR1 SGHTA and CDR2 FQGNSA. The CDR3 spans 15 residues. J was trimmed by 4 bases and V by 5 bases; bases with no gene match: 6. CDR3 residues: CASSPAGGPYNEQFF. CDR3 nucleotide sequence: TGTGCCAGCAGCCCCGCGGGGGGGCCTTACAATGAGCAGTTCTTC.

This clonotype was seen more than once but under ten times. This rearrangement joins TRBV7-8 to TRBJ2-1; TRBD2 might be the D (7 bases). CDR3 length: 17 amino acids. Germline loops: CDR1 SGHVS, CDR2 FQNEAQ. The ends were cut back, 5 bases at V and 0 bases at J, with 17 bases in the middle. In DNA form, the CDR3 reads TGTGCCAGCAGCCCGCGACGGGGGGCCAGCTCCTACAATGAGCAGTTCTTC. Translation gives CASSPRRGASSYNEQFF.

This clonotype was seen many times. The chain is built from TRBV5-1 and TRBJ1-1; 7 nucleotides match TRBD1. Germline trimming cut 2 bases from V and 0 bases from J; bases unmatched to any gene: 13. Per the germline V gene, CDR1 is SGHRS and CDR2 is YFSETQ. The CDR3 is 18 residues long. The DNA of the CDR3 is TGCGCCAGCAGCTTTTCCCGGACAGGAACCCTTATGAACACTGAAGCTTTCTTT. Residues: CASSFSRTGTLMNTEAFF.

This clonotype was found many times. The chain couples TRBV20-1 to TRBJ2-3; D may be TRBD1 (6 bases). The CDR3 runs 12 residues. V lost 6 bases to trimming and J lost 5 bases, with 12 bases between them. Germline CDR1 is DFQATT and CDR2 is SNEGSKA (reference sequence). The CDR3 DNA sequence: TGCAGTGCGGGCTGGGGGCAAGATACGCAGTATTTT. Translating it yields CSAGWGQDTQYF.

This clonotype has just a few counts. V and J are TRBV6-5 and TRBJ1-3; no definite D call. V lost 8 bases to trimming and J lost 2 bases, with 16 bases between them. Per the germline V gene, CDR1 is MNHEY and CDR2 is SVGAGI. CDR3 length: 15 amino acids. CDR3 residues: CASARADSTGNTIYF. As DNA, the CDR3 is TGTGCCAGCGCCCGGGCCGACTCCACTGGAAACACCATATATTTT.

The sample holds a few counts of this clonotype. The chain employs TRBV20-1 and TRBJ1-5, with D perhaps matching TRBD1 (6 bases). V lost 6 bases to trimming and J lost 5 bases, with 17 bases between them. This CDR3 region has 14 residues. Germline V gene lookup returns CDR1 DFQATT and CDR2 SNEGSKA (reference sequence). CDR3 in amino acids: CSASTSTGHQPQHF. Here the CDR3 DNA reads TGCAGTGCCAGTACTTCGACAGGTCATCAGCCCCAGCATTTT.

This clonotype was seen more than once but under ten times. V gene TRBV7-9 combines with J gene TRBJ2-2; 7 nucleotides line up with TRBD1. The CDR3 totals 14 residues. Germline values: CDR1 SEHNR, CDR2 FQNEAQ (reference sequence). After removal of 5 bases from V and 7 bases from J, the junction contained 7 bases not matched to a gene. The CDR3 DNA follows: TGTGCCAGCAGCGCTAACAGGGGCAGCGGGGAGCTGTTTTTT. Amino acid sequence: CASSANRGSGELFF.

This clonotype has at least ten counts. This chain uses TRBV27 with TRBJ2-5, with TRBD1 as a possible D gene (6 bases). V was cut by 0 bases and J by 7 bases, with 12 bases left in between. The CDR3 loop spans 14 amino acids. Germline V gene data show CDR1 as MNHEY and CDR2 as SMNVEV (reference sequence). The CDR3 region has the DNA TGTGCCAGCAGTTTATCGCAGGGGCTCAGGACCCAGTACTTC. It codes for CASSLSQGLRTQYF.

V gene TRBV3-1 combines with J gene TRBJ2-3; no clear D. The CDR3 sequence is 16 residues long. Trimming stripped 5 bases from V and 0 bases from J, with 15 bases between. Germline CDR1 and CDR2: LGHDT and YNNKEL (reference sequence). Written as DNA, the CDR3 is TGTGCCAGCAGCTACCACTCGTTACCCAGCACAGATACGCAGTATTTT. Its protein product is CASSYHSLPSTDTQYF.

Many counts were recorded for this clonotype. DNA of the CDR3: TGTGCCAGCTCCCCCGCCGGGACAGGCTATGGCTACACCTTC. Translating it yields CASSPAGTGYGYTF. J is TRBJ1-2 and V is TRBV18; 8 bases align to TRBD1. Germline-derived CDR1 and CDR2 are KGHSH and LQKENI. After removal of 6 bases from V and 4 bases from J, the junction contained 7 bases not matched to a gene. This CDR3 is built from 14 residues.

This clonotype was seen many times. The J gene is TRBJ2-7, the V gene TRBV20-1; a possible D gene is TRBD2 (6 bases). This CDR3 has 14 residues. Germline V gene sequence: CDR1 DFQATT, CDR2 SNEGSKA (reference sequence). With 5 bases removed from V and 6 bases from J, the gap between germline ends came to 20 bases. CDR3 amino acids: CSAVPGTDEIEQYF. The CDR3, as DNA: TGCAGTGCTGTACCCGGGACTGATGAGATCGAGCAGTACTTC.